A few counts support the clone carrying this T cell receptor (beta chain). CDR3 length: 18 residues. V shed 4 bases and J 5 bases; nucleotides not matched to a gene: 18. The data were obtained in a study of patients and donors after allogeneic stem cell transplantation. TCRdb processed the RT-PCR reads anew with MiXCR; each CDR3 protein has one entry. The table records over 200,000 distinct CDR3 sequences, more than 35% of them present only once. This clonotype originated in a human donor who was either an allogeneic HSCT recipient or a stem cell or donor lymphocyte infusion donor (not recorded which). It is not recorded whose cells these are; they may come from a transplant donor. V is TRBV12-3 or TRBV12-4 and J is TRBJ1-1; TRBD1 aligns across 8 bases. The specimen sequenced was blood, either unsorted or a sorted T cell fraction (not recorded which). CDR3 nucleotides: TGTGCCAGCAGTTCCCCCCGGACAGGGCACTGGTATTGGACTGAAGCTTTCTTT. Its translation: CASSSPRTGHWYWTEAFF.